This T cell receptor beta chain was sequenced for a study of response to subunit inactivated influenza vaccine. TCRdb re-analysed the RT-PCR reads in MiXCR, keeping a single row per CDR3 protein. The table records roughly 760,000 distinct CDR3 sequences, 21% of them present only once. Overall study results and limits: Authors proposed each seasonal influenza vaccination draws in few new T cells.

A word on this clonotype: The antigen remains undetermined.

Material: PBMCs from blood, obtained roughly 5 days after vaccination. The receptor was isolated from a man between 45 and 60 years old who received an inactivated influenza vaccine.

The CDR3 nucleotides are TGTGCCAGCAGCTTAGCAGCTGGGACCCAGTACTTC. Translating it yields CASSLAAGTQYF. V is TRBV7-9 and J is TRBJ2-5; no clear D. Trimming pared 0 bases from V and 7 bases from J, leaving 6 bases between. The CDR3 sequence is 12 residues long. Germline assignment: CDR1 SEHNR and CDR2 FQNEAQ (reference sequence).